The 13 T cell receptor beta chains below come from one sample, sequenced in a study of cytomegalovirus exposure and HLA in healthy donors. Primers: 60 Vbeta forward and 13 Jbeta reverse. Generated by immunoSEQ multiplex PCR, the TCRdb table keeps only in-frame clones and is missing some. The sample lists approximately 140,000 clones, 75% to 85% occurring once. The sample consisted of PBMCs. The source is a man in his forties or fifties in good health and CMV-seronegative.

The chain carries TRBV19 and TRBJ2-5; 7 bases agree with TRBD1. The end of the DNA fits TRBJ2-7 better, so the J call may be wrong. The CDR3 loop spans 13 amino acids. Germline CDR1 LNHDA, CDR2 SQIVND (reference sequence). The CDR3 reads CATSPGTAYEQYF. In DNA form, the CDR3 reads TGTGCCACTTCTCCCGGGACAGCCTACGAGCAGTACTTC.

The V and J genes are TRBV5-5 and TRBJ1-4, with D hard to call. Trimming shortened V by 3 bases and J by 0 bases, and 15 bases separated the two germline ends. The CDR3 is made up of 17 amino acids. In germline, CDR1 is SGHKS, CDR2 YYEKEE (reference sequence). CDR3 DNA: TGTGCCAGCAGCTCGACGCCCCCGGGTTCAACTAATGAAAAACTGTTTTTT. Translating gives CASSSTPPGSTNEKLFF.

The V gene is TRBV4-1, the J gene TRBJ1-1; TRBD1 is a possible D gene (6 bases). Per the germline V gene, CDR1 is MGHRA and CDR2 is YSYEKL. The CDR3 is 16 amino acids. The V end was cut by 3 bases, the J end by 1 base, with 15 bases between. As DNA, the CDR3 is TGCGCCAGCAGCCAGATTGGGAGGGGGGGGAACACTGAAGCTTTCTTT. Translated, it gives CASSQIGRGGNTEAFF.

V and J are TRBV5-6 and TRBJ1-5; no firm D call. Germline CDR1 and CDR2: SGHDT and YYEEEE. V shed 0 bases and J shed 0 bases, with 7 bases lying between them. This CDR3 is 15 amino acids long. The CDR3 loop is CASSLALNSNQPQHF. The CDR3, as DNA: TGTGCCAGCAGCTTGGCCCTAAATAGCAATCAGCCCCAGCATTTT.

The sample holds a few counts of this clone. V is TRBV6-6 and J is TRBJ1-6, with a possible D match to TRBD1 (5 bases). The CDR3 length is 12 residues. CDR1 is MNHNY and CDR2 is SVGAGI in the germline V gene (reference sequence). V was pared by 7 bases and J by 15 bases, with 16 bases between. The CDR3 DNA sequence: TGTGCCAGCACGCCGGGAGCCCAGGGCCTCCACTTT. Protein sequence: CASTPGAQGLHF.

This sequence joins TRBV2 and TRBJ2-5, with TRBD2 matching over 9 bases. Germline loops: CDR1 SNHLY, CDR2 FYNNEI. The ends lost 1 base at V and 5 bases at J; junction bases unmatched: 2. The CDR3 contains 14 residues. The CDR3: CASSEGLAGETQYF. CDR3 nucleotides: TGTGCCAGCAGTGAAGGTCTAGCGGGGGAGACCCAGTACTTC.

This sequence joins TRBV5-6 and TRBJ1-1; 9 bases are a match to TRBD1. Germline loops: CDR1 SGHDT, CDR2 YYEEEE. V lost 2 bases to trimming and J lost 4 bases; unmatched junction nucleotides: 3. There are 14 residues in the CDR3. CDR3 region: CASSFGTGSTEAFF. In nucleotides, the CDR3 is TGTGCCAGCAGCTTCGGGACAGGGAGCACTGAAGCTTTCTTT.

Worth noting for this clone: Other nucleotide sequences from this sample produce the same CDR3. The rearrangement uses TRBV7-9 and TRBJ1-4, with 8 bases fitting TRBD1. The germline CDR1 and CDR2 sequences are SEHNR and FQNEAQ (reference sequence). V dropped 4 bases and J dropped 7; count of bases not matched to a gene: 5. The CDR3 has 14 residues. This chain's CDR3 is CASSSGQGVEKLFF. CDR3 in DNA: TGTGCCAGCAGCTCCGGACAGGGCGTTGAAAAACTGTTTTTT.

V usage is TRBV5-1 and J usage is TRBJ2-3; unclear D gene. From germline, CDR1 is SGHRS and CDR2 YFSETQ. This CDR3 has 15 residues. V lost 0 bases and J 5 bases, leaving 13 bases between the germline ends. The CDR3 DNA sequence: TGCGCCAGCAGCTTGGTGGGTAGCTCGGGAGATACGCAGTATTTT. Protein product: CASSLVGSSGDTQYF.

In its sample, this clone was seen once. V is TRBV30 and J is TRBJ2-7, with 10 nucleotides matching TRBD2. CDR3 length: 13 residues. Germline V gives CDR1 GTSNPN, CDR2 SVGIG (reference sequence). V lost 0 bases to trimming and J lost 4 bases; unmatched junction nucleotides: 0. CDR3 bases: TGTGCCTGGAGTGTACTAGCGGGGTACGAGCAGTACTTC. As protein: CAWSVLAGYEQYF.

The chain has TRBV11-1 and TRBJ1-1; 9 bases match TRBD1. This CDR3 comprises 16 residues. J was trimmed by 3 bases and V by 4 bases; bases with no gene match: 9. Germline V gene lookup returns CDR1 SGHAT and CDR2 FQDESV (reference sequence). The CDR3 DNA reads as TGTGCCAGCAGCTCTAGGAAGGGGACAGGGTACACTGAAGCTTTCTTT. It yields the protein CASSSRKGTGYTEAFF.

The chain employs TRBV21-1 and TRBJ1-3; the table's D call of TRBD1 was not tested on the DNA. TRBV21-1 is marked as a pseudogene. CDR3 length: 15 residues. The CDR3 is CASPYRGATGNTIYF. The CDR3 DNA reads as TGTGCCAGCCCTTACAGGGGAGCCACTGGAAACACCATATATTTT.

The CDR3, as DNA: TGTGCCAGCAGCTTGAGGTGGAGCGGGGGAGAGACCCAGTACTTC. This encodes CASSLRWSGGETQYF. The J gene is TRBJ2-5, the V gene TRBV5-5, with 8 bases identical to TRBD2. CDR3 size: 15 residues. Germline lookup yields CDR1 SGHKS and CDR2 YYEKEE (reference sequence). Losses at the gene ends were 1 base for V and 4 bases for J; bases not matched to a gene: 6.